These 25 T cell receptor beta chains came from one sample sequenced in a study of blood T cell repertoires in COVID-19 (dated by TCRdb to 2019 to 2021). Preparation of the library involved the immunoSEQ multiplex PCR assay. TCRdb provides this immuneACCESS table in a form limited to in-frame rearrangements. Some clones are lacking; in checked studies, under half of them reflect an unresolved V gene, and why the rest are absent is not known. This sample has some 210,000 clones in its table, and over 75% of those were observed once. Approximately 5.6% of the sample is taken by the ten largest. The sample taken for sequencing was peripheral blood. The origin of the receptors is a woman in her forties who had recovered from COVID-19.

This chain links TRBV11-1 with TRBJ2-7, with 7 bases identical to TRBD2. The CDR3 is 15 residues long. V was clipped by 3 bases and J by 5 bases; unmatched bases: 10. CDR1 is SGHAT, CDR2 FQDESV, per germline (reference sequence). CDR3 sequence (DNA): TGTGCCAGCAGCTTGATGGGGGGAGGGCCGAACGAGCAGTACTTC. Its protein product is CASSLMGGGPNEQYF.

The V and J genes are TRBV6-5 and TRBJ1-4; D unresolved. The CDR3 length is 15 residues. Per the germline V gene, CDR1 is MNHEY and CDR2 is SVGAGI. Trimming stripped 4 bases from V and 10 bases from J, with 19 bases between. The CDR3 DNA reads TGTGCCAGCAGTTTTGAGGGCCACACGAGTCCAAAACTGTTTTTT. Encoded protein: CASSFEGHTSPKLFF.

The chain recombines TRBV19 with TRBJ1-2; D uncertain. The CDR3 is 13 amino acids. Per the germline V gene, CDR1 is LNHDA and CDR2 is SQIVND (reference sequence). V was pared by 0 bases and J by 7 bases, with 9 bases between. In DNA form, the CDR3 reads TGTGCCAGTAGTATAGAGCGGTATGCTGGCTACACCTTC. This encodes CASSIERYAGYTF. The full variable domain, its missing parts supplied by reference TRBV19 and TRBJ1-2, is DGGITQSPKYLFRKEGQNVTLSCEQNLNHDAMYWYRQDPGQGLRLIYYSQIVNDFQKGDIAEGYSVSREKKESFPLTVTSAQKNPTAFYLCASSIERYAGYTFGSGTRLTVV.

V usage is TRBV28 and J usage is TRBJ2-1, with D uncertain. The CDR3 is 12 residues long. V lost 3 bases to trimming and J lost 7 bases, with 7 bases between them. Per germline, CDR1 MDHEN and CDR2 SYDVKM. The CDR3 DNA reads as TGTGCCAGCAGTTTTCTACGGAATGAGCAGTTCTTC. This encodes CASSFLRNEQFF.

The V call is TRBV2, the J call TRBJ2-4; D not certain. V was cut by 4 bases and J by 0 bases, with 7 bases left in between. Germline V gene sequence: CDR1 SNHLY, CDR2 FYNNEI. The CDR3 runs to 14 residues. The CDR3 reads CASSVSGAKNIQYF. The DNA for the CDR3 is TGTGCCAGCAGTGTATCGGGAGCCAAAAACATTCAGTACTTC.

The chain couples TRBV5-1 to TRBJ2-3, with 7 bases that match TRBD2. The CDR3 has 16 amino acids. Trimming removed 0 bases from V and 2 bases from J; junction bases left unmatched: 6. Germline-derived CDR1 and CDR2 are SGHRS and YFSETQ. This CDR3 reads CASSLGASGFTDTQYF. The DNA for the CDR3 is TGCGCCAGCAGCTTGGGGGCTAGCGGATTCACAGATACGCAGTATTTT.

The chain combines TRBV5-1 with TRBJ1-5; no reliable D call. The CDR3 totals 15 residues. V lost 0 bases and J lost 1, with 8 bases in between. The germline CDR1 and CDR2 sequences are SGHRS and YFSETQ. The CDR3: CASSLDGGSNQPQHF. In nucleotides, the CDR3 is TGCGCCAGCAGCTTGGATGGCGGCAGCAATCAGCCCCAGCATTTT.

This clone was counted a few times. The chain employs TRBV4-1 and TRBJ2-3; 7 nucleotides align to TRBD2. This CDR3 spans 17 amino acids. Germline CDR1 and CDR2: MGHRA and YSYEKL. After removal of 0 bases from V and 8 bases from J, the junction contained 14 bases not matched to a gene. CDR3 amino acids: CASSQDSTSSTPGTQYF. Written as DNA, the CDR3 is TGCGCCAGCAGCCAAGATTCGACTAGCTCCACCCCGGGTACGCAGTATTTT.

The table lists this clone with a few counts. The chain uses TRBV15 and TRBJ1-2; no clear D gene. Germline CDR1 reads LNHNV; CDR2 reads YYDKDF (reference sequence). V was pared by 5 bases and J by 1 base, with 11 bases between. This CDR3 has 14 amino acids. The CDR3 bases are TGTGCCACCAGCCTCGAGGGCCTTAACTATGGCTACACCTTC. Protein: CATSLEGLNYGYTF.

The V and J genes are TRBV29-1 and TRBJ2-5; 14 nucleotides line up with TRBD2. This CDR3 contains 16 residues. Germline V gene lookup returns CDR1 SQVTM and CDR2 ANQGSEA. V gave up 3 bases and J gave up 4 bases; unmatched junction bases: 7. CDR3 DNA sequence: TGCAGCGTTGAGGGACTAGCGGGAGTTTTAGGAGAGACCCAGTACTTC. Encoded protein: CSVEGLAGVLGETQYF.

The chain recombines TRBV7-9 with TRBJ2-3; 7 nucleotides match TRBD2. Germline CDR1 reads SEHNR; CDR2 reads FQNEAQ (reference sequence). Trimming at V came to 4 bases and at J to 0 bases, leaving 7 bases not matched to a gene. The CDR3 consists of 16 residues. CDR3 amino acids: CASSSSPLASTDTQYF. In nucleotides, the CDR3 is TGTGCCAGCAGCTCTAGCCCACTAGCGAGCACAGATACGCAGTATTTT.

This rearrangement joins TRBV3-1 (or the pseudogene TRBV3-2) to TRBJ2-1; 11 bases match TRBD2. CDR1 is LGHDT, CDR2 YNNKEL, per germline (reference sequence). V shed 1 base and J 9 bases; nucleotides not matched to a gene: 5. CDR3 size: 15 residues. CDR3 in DNA: TGTGCCAGCAGCCAAGCCCTAGCGGGAGGATTTGAGCAGTTCTTC. It specifies CASSQALAGGFEQFF.

V is TRBV7-2 and J is TRBJ2-7; a possible D gene is TRBD1 (5 bases). The CDR3 consists of 14 residues. The V gene's germline CDR1 is SGHTA and CDR2 FQGNSA. Trimming pared 8 bases from V and 3 bases from J, leaving 17 bases between. The CDR3, as DNA: TGTGCCAGCGGTCCCGCCGGCCAGGGCTACGAGCAGTACTTC. This translates into CASGPAGQGYEQYF.

The chain employs TRBV28 and TRBJ1-4; the match to TRBD1 covers 9 bases. Germline V gene data show CDR1 as MDHEN and CDR2 as SYDVKM. The ends lost 8 bases at V and 8 bases at J; junction bases unmatched: 6. This CDR3 has 13 amino acids. CDR3 sequence: CASQQGALEKLFF. The CDR3 DNA reads TGTGCCAGCCAACAGGGGGCACTAGAAAAACTGTTTTTT.

The chain recombines TRBV29-1 with TRBJ1-2; possible D gene TRBD1, 5 bases. This CDR3 is built from 14 residues. Trimming removed 2 bases from V and 3 bases from J, with 13 bases in between. The V gene's germline CDR1 is SQVTM and CDR2 ANQGSEA. For the CDR3, the DNA is TGCAGCGTTGAAAAGGAGACAGAATACTATGGCTACACCTTC. This encodes CSVEKETEYYGYTF. The full variable domain, its missing parts supplied by reference TRBV29-1 and TRBJ1-2, is SAVISQKPSRDICQRGTSLTIQCQVDSQVTMMFWYRQQPGQSLTLIATANQGSEATYESGFVIDKFPISRPNLTFSTLTVSNMSPEDSSIYLCSVEKETEYYGYTFGSGTRLTVV.

The V and J genes are TRBV13 and TRBJ2-7, with 9 nucleotides matching TRBD1. Trimming at V came to 1 base and at J to 2 bases, leaving 15 bases not matched to a gene. Germline V gene data show CDR1 as PRHDT and CDR2 as FYEKMQ (reference sequence). This CDR3 has 19 residues. CDR3 sequence: CASSLVNGQGPESPYEQYF. The CDR3 DNA reads TGTGCCAGCAGCTTAGTTAACGGACAGGGGCCAGAGTCCCCCTACGAGCAGTACTTC.

The rearrangement uses TRBV5-5 and TRBJ1-2; D is perhaps TRBD1 (5 bases). This CDR3 is built from 13 residues. V was clipped by 2 bases and J by 9 bases, with 14 bases between them. Looked up from germline, CDR1 is SGHKS and CDR2 is YYEKEE (reference sequence). CDR3 sequence: CASSFNAGISYTF. The CDR3 DNA reads TGTGCCAGCAGCTTTAATGCAGGGATAAGCTACACCTTC.

CDR3 nucleotide sequence: TGCGCCAGCAGCACCCAGGGGGCCGAAGCACCCCTCCACTTT. It encodes CASSTQGAEAPLHF. The chain links TRBV5-1 to TRBJ1-6, with 8 bases that match TRBD1. V gave up 4 bases and J gave up 11 bases; unmatched junction bases: 8. The CDR3 is 14 residues long. Germline V gene sequence: CDR1 SGHRS, CDR2 YFSETQ. Combining the CDR3 with reference TRBV5-1 and TRBJ1-6 gives the whole variable domain KAGVTQTPRYLIKTRGQQVTLSCSPISGHRSVSWYQQTPGQGLQFLFEYFSETQRNKGNFPGRFSGRQFSNSRSEMNVSTLELGDSALYLCASSTQGAEAPLHFGNGTRLTVT.

The V call is TRBV7-9, the J call TRBJ2-1, with D possibly matching TRBD1 (6 bases). V lost 6 bases to trimming and J lost 4 bases, with 10 bases between them. Per the germline V gene, CDR1 is SEHNR and CDR2 is FQNEAQ (reference sequence). This CDR3 is 13 amino acids long. The CDR3 DNA is TGTGCCAGCAGGGCTACAGGGTACAATGAGCAGTTCTTC. This encodes CASRATGYNEQFF. Filled out from reference TRBV7-9 and TRBJ2-1, the complete variable domain reads DTGVSQNPRHKITKRGQNVTFRCDPISEHNRLYWYRQTLGQGPEFLTYFQNEAQLEKSRLLSDRFSAERPKGSFSTLEIQRTEQGDSAMYLCASRATGYNEQFFGPGTRLTVL.

The gene calls are TRBV9 and TRBJ1-1, with 7 bases aligning to TRBD1. In germline, CDR1 is SGDLS, CDR2 YYNGEE. The CDR3 has 13 amino acids. With 7 bases clipped from V and 1 base from J, the junction kept 4 bases outside the gene matches. This CDR3 is CASSRGPNTEAFF. CDR3 coding DNA: TGTGCCAGCTCGAGGGGGCCGAACACTGAAGCTTTCTTT.

This chain connects TRBV18 to TRBJ2-3; 9 nucleotides match TRBD2. In germline, CDR1 is KGHSH, CDR2 LQKENI. The junction had 10 bases not matched to a gene; V was cut back by 3 bases and J by 6 bases. This CDR3 region has 16 residues. CDR3 sequence (DNA): TGTGCCAGCTCACCGAGGCTAGCGGGAACTGCGGATACGCAGTATTTT. Translated, it gives CASSPRLAGTADTQYF.

This clone was counted a single time. This rearrangement joins TRBV7-9 to TRBJ1-1; 7 positions match TRBD1. V trimming: 4 bases; J trimming: 7 bases; junction bases outside the gene matches: 6. This CDR3 contains 13 residues. The germline gives CDR1 SEHNR, CDR2 FQNEAQ (reference sequence). The CDR3: CASSSRGDSEAFF. DNA for the CDR3: TGTGCCAGCAGCTCGCGGGGGGACAGTGAAGCTTTCTTT.

This chain joins TRBV5-6 and TRBJ2-1; possibly TRBD2 for D (5 bases). V lost 1 base, J lost 8 bases, and 16 bases lay in between. Per germline, CDR1 SGHDT and CDR2 YYEEEE. This CDR3 is 15 amino acids long. The chain's CDR3 is CASSLKLGGVDEQFF. The CDR3 bases are TGTGCCAGCAGCTTGAAGCTAGGAGGTGTGGATGAGCAGTTCTTC. The whole variable domain, remainder taken from reference TRBV5-6 and TRBJ2-1, is DAGVTQSPTHLIKTRGQQVTLRCSPKSGHDTVSWYQQALGQGPQFIFQYYEEEERQRGNFPDRFSGHQFPNYSSELNVNALLLGDSALYLCASSLKLGGVDEQFFGPGTRLTVL.

This clone was picked up one time. The chain carries TRBV28 and TRBJ1-5; D is perhaps TRBD1 (6 bases). V gave up 1 base and J gave up 0 bases, with 19 bases separating them. The CDR3 runs to 19 residues. Germline V gives CDR1 MDHEN, CDR2 SYDVKM. CDR3: CASSLLGGVGFDSNQPQHF. DNA for the CDR3: TGTGCCAGCAGTTTATTAGGGGGGGTCGGATTCGATAGCAATCAGCCCCAGCATTTT.

V usage is TRBV3-1 (or the pseudogene TRBV3-2) and J usage is TRBJ2-1; D is unclear. CDR3 length: 15 amino acids. Trimming removed 4 bases at V and 1 base at J, with 11 bases between. The germline V gene encodes CDR1 LGHDT and CDR2 YNNKEL (reference sequence). The CDR3 protein is CASSLDDLSYNEQFF. CDR3 DNA sequence: TGTGCCAGCAGCCTCGACGACTTATCCTACAATGAGCAGTTCTTC.